This T cell receptor (beta chain) emerged from a study of cytomegalovirus exposure and HLA in healthy donors listed by TCRdb under 2017. About the full investigation: According to an earlier analysis of 587 of the donors, about 170 million T cells yielded over 90 million unique TCR beta sequences and around 300 Gb of sequence data. An early release that covered several hundred HLA-typed donors contained 300 to 350 gigabases of sequencing data and tens of millions of unique TCR sequences. Of the 350 to 450 genotyped donors, approximately 83% fell in the genetic ancestry cluster associated with self-reported Caucasian donors. The aim of the study was to test whether cataloging public T cell receptors could identify signatures of past pathogen exposure. The study used immunosequencing to profile the T cell repertoires of several hundred subjects and linked those repertoires to cytomegalovirus serostatus. In addition to the first cohort of 666 subjects, a separate validation cohort of 130 or so different subjects was used. The study combined high-throughput TCR immunosequencing, statistical association of individual TCRs with disease status, and machine learning to predict cytomegalovirus infection status. A later analysis re-analyzed previously published TCR beta repertoires from about 600 donors and added high-resolution HLA genotyping to study TCR occurrence patterns. Rather than drawing on any new phenotypic data, the later analysis identified candidate immune exposures from TCR beta sequences and the way those sequences occurred across donors. An earlier analysis of roughly 580 of the donors used high-throughput TCR beta sequencing to judge whether each TCR beta V gene segment behaved as functional or pseudogenic. Alongside the repertoire data, information on donor age, sex, ethnicity and CMV serostatus was compiled. In a later genetic analysis, genome-wide SNP genotypes for about three fifths of the 666 donors were used, and that subset was treated as a discovery cohort. All discovery cohort repertoires had been generated using a single sequencing platform. HLA typing included class I and class II loci at four-digit resolution. The number of donors typed differed by locus, with about 629-640 for A, B, C, DRB1 and DQB1, 522 for DQA1, some 570 for DPA1, and 472 for DPB1. A handful of DR-DQ haplotypes were handled as single units for association and clustering because linkage in the cohort was strong. Across approximately 400 genotyped donors of the cohort, an average of about 200,000 unique TCR beta nucleotide sequences per donor were sequenced, and roughly a sixth of those sequences were non-productive.

This clone was counted a single time. This receptor's antigen is unknown. Base qualities are not provided; no much larger clone lies one nucleotide away. Beyond this particular receptor, the publication reports: Linkage disequilibrium might explain the correlated functional status among segregating V segments, but an unknown experimental factor could not be ruled out. A later analysis reported that several top co-occurrence clusters appeared linked to parvovirus B19, influenza, CMV and Epstein-Barr virus. In a later analysis, TCR association rates were found to vary across HLA loci, with the most associated TCRs seen for DRB1 alleles and the fewest for HLA-C alleles. Because counts were too low, roughly 17 rarely observed V segments, including chromosome 9 orphons, were left out of the earlier analysis of several hundred of the donors. CMV serostatus was the only immune exposure information available for the cohort. At a false discovery rate of 0.05, a later analysis linked approximately 18,000 TCR beta sequences to specific HLA alleles. A further reported finding was that TCR beta sequences accurately predicted the HLA-A and HLA-B alleles for most subjects in the first cohort. Because some donors lacked HLA typing at each locus, the association tests relied only on the typed subset. Cytomegalovirus status was reported to be diagnosed by the classifier with high specificity and sensitivity in both the original and validation cohorts. Across donors, most TCR sequences were observed very rarely, whereas some public TCRs were present in many individuals. V-gene and J-gene trimming of TCR beta chains was associated with a missense DCLRE1C variant in a later genetic analysis, and the association was replicated in an independent cohort. In the study, around 160 TCR beta chains were listed as associated with cytomegalovirus. Presence/absence analyses assumed roughly uniform sequencing depth across donors, an assumption that may not hold. The sequencing pipeline was judged likely to have produced a cluster of highly shared sequence variants as a technical artifact. Broadly in line with IMGT annotations, most TCR beta V segments showed up in productive rearrangements about 90% or about 30% of the time in an earlier analysis of several hundred of the donors. A few of the identified cytomegalovirus-associated TCR beta chains were confirmed in vitro to be specific for cytomegalovirus antigens. The cohort was sequenced for TCR beta chains only, and without alpha or paired-chain data the features that could be detected were limited. Some IMGT-functional V segments, including TRBV6-2 and TRBV6-3, could not be distinguished by the 87-base-pair reads and were therefore excluded. Compared with equally common non-associated chains, HLA-associated TCR beta chains in a later analysis were more clonally expanded and had lower generation probabilities. Most CMV-associated TCR beta chains appeared to be HLA-restricted in a later analysis, and the HLA associations seemed to be driven largely by CMV exposure. The authors suggested that the approach could potentially be extended to other disease states and immunological phenotypes. When HLA alleles, especially DR and DQ, strongly co-occurred, attributing TCR associations to individual alleles was difficult. According to a later genetic analysis, donors in an Asian-associated ancestry cluster had fewer N-insertions in productive TCRs than the approximately 700-donor mean.

The CDR3 runs 13 amino acids, cysteine and phenylalanine included. The retained sequence is limited to the CDR3, 39 bases, with the frame set at the first base. The germline V and J ends show losses of 6 bases and 6 bases respectively, and no gene match explains 7 bases of the junction. Taken from the germline V gene, the CDR1 and CDR2 loops are MNHEY and SVGAGI. The cohort comprised more than 550 healthy bone marrow donors. Cohort members were all nominally healthy when sampled, although unrecorded immune exposures were likely present. The donor was CMV seropositive and was included in the group of 250 to 300 seropositive cohort members. A peripheral blood sample was provided by each donor, and peripheral blood mononuclear cells were used for TCR beta sequencing. Genomic DNA extraction from the blood cell samples was performed with the Qiagen DNeasy Blood Extraction Kit. Receptor libraries were prepared by the immunoSEQ multiplex PCR assay. For the multiplex PCR, a mixture combining 60 forward primers for TCR Vbeta segments and 13 reverse primers for TCR Jbeta segments was used. A multiplex PCR assay on genomic DNA amplified the CDR3 region of rearranged TCR beta genes. The Illumina HiSeq System was used to sequence the amplified TCR beta libraries as 87-base-pair reads. The authors' analysis ran thus. A later analysis tallied tens of millions of unique TCR beta chains across the 700 or so repertoires, and about 12 million of those chains were shared by two or more donors. Raw reads were error-corrected and collapsed into unique sequences with a nearest-neighbor algorithm that merged closely related sequences to remove PCR and sequencing errors. Alignment of CDR3 sequences to IMGT reference sequences was used to assign V, D and J gene segments. Each retained sequence needed at least a six-nucleotide match to both a V gene segment and a J gene segment. Rearrangements were called productive when the CDR3 lacked stop codons and stayed in frame with V and J; all others were non-productive. CDR3 was defined by IMGT convention, running from the second conserved V-encoded cysteine to the conserved J-encoded phenylalanine. The earlier analysis of 550 to 650 of the donors excluded any sequence lacking an unambiguous match to a single V gene segment. An earlier analysis of 587 of the donors called V segments functional above 56.7% productive rearrangements and segregating when the between-donor standard deviation exceeded 5%. A statistical classification framework was developed to diagnose cytomegalovirus status using the catalog of TCR beta chain sequences. V and J gene assignment, in a later analysis, came from comparing TCR nucleotide sequences with IMGT/GENE-DB human TR gene sequences. Using the TCRdist pipeline, a later analysis assigned CDR3 sequences along with most-parsimonious VDJ recombination scenarios. In a later analysis, each TCR beta chain was defined by its CDR3 amino acid sequence together with its V-gene family, and reads without a unique V-gene family were excluded. To address suspected cross-contamination and a sequencing artifact, a later analysis removed roughly 580 highly shared, low-generation-probability nucleotide sequences. A later analysis calculated a clonal expansion index for each public chain from normalized within-repertoire ranks of inferred template counts. In a later analysis, generation probabilities were computed using a VDJ recombination model fitted to out-of-frame rearrangements, and the results were checked against IGoR. A later analysis scored TCR-TCR, TCR-HLA and TCR-CMV co-occurrence with hypergeometric tests, applying a repertoire-size bias correction to TCR pairs. In a later analysis, false discovery rates were estimated by permuting HLA or CMV assignments 20 times. In a later analysis, co-occurring TCRs were grouped using DBSCAN, with TCRdist sequence similarity added in when clustering inside HLA-allele-positive subsets. Repertoires with fewer than 30,000 or more than 120,000 public chains were left out of co-occurrence clustering, as were a few repertoires with anomalous nucleotide sharing. What TCRdb holds here is the immuneACCESS table cut down to in-frame rearrangements. Part of the clones is not present; checked against another copy, under half of the missing clones reflect an unresolved V gene, and the others are unexplained. Clonal size and the V and J genes are those of that table, whereas D and trimming came from the DNA. The sample yields around 97,000 clones; roughly four fifths were counted once. The top ten hold 4.5% to 5.5% of the sample.

The sequenced sample was PBMCs. Rearrangement joined TRBV6-5 to TRBJ2-7; 8 of the junction bases match TRBD1. The clonotype comes from a man aged 40-49 years in good health and CMV-seropositive. The nucleotides are TGTGCCAGCAGGGAGGACAGGGCGTCCGAGCAGTACTTC. Translated, it reads CASREDRASEQYF.